This TCR beta chain was found in a study of T cell changes during pregnancy in multiple sclerosis. Trimming removed 6 bases from V and 8 bases from J; junction bases left unmatched: 5. Germline lookup yields CDR1 KGHSH and CDR2 LQKENI. The CDR3 covers 14 residues. The data were produced by immunoSEQ multiplex PCR, yet TCRdb's version contains in-frame clones alone and is incomplete. The sample consists of under 70,000 clones, approximately 91% of them appearing once. V gene TRBV18 combines with J gene TRBJ1-6, with 9 bases matching TRBD1. The sequencing used CD4+ T cells from peripheral blood mononuclear cells, collected in the first trimester of pregnancy. The sequence came from a female donor with multiple sclerosis, enrolled in a pregnancy study. The CDR3 region has the DNA TGTGCCAGCTCGTCCCGGGACAGGGATTCACCCCTCCACTTT. Its protein product is CASSSRDRDSPLHF.